One sample yielded the 18 T cell receptor beta chains listed below, sequenced in a study of early T cells in non-severe SARS-CoV-2 infection. A single record per CDR3 protein comes from TCRdb applying MiXCR to the 5' RACE reads. Here the sample spans 30,000 to 40,000 distinct CDR3 sequences, less than 6% being singletons. The sequences come from whole blood, collected at baseline. The receptors stem from an adult who was a healthcare worker with PCR-confirmed SARS-CoV-2 infection or an uninfected control (not recorded which).

V gene TRBV3-1 combines with J gene TRBJ1-2; D remains unclear. Trimming left V 5 bases short and J 4 bases short, with 8 bases between. Germline V gene lookup returns CDR1 LGHDT and CDR2 YNNKEL (reference sequence). The CDR3 has 12 amino acids. The CDR3 here is CASSREGYGYTF. The CDR3 DNA reads as TGTGCCAGCAGCAGGGAGGGCTATGGCTACACCTTC.

This clonotype was picked up many times. The rearrangement joins TRBV20-1 to TRBJ1-2; no definite D call. The CDR3 is 13 amino acids. The germline V gene encodes CDR1 DFQATT and CDR2 SNEGSKA (reference sequence). Trimming shortened V by 2 bases and J by 2 bases, and 9 bases separated the two germline ends. DNA of the CDR3: TGCAGTGCTAGAAGCTCCAGCAACTATGGCTACACCTTC. As protein: CSARSSSNYGYTF.

This clonotype came up many times. The genes are TRBV19 and TRBJ2-1; D remains ambiguous. The CDR3 is made up of 15 amino acids. Germline CDR1 is LNHDA and CDR2 is SQIVND (reference sequence). V lost 5 bases to trimming and J lost 4 bases, with 15 bases between them. CDR3 region: CASSGSSPVYNEQFF. In nucleotides, the CDR3 is TGTGCCAGTAGTGGGTCATCCCCCGTATACAATGAGCAGTTCTTC.

This clonotype was detected a few times. The genes are TRBV20-1 and TRBJ2-1; 7 nucleotides align to TRBD2. Germline CDR1 DFQATT, CDR2 SNEGSKA (reference sequence). This CDR3 comprises 16 residues. Trimming cost V 5 bases and J 2 bases; bases outside gene matches: 12. The DNA of the CDR3 is TGCAGTGCTTCTATGACCCGAGCGGGGCCCTACAATGAGCAGTTCTTC. Its protein product is CSASMTRAGPYNEQFF.

Ten or more counts support this clonotype. The chain links TRBV20-1 to TRBJ2-7, with 7 bases lining up with TRBD1. From germline, CDR1 is DFQATT and CDR2 SNEGSKA (reference sequence). The CDR3 covers 13 residues. Trimming removed 3 bases from V and 3 bases from J; junction bases left unmatched: 5. The CDR3 bases are TGCAGTGCTAGCGACAGGGAGCACTACGAGCAGTACTTC. Its translation: CSASDREHYEQYF.

This clonotype was recorded many times. The chain is built from TRBV20-1 and TRBJ1-5, with TRBD1 as a possible D gene (6 bases). V was trimmed by 3 bases and J by 2 bases, leaving 8 bases between them. The CDR3 is 13 residues long. CDR1 and CDR2 (germline): DFQATT, SNEGSKA (reference sequence). The DNA for the CDR3 is TGCAGTGCTAGGACAGGCGGCAATCAGCCCCAGCATTTT. Translated: CSARTGGNQPQHF.

This clonotype was detected ten times or more. This CDR3 is CASRTGHPDTQYF. CDR3 sequence (DNA): TGTGCCAGCAGGACAGGGCATCCAGATACGCAGTATTTT. The genes are TRBV6-6 and TRBJ2-3; 7 positions agree with TRBD1. The germline V gene has CDR1 MNHNY and CDR2 SVGAGI (reference sequence). The CDR3 has 13 amino acids. V shed 6 bases and J 4 bases; nucleotides not matched to a gene: 4.

This clonotype occurred a few times. The CDR3 region has the DNA TGTGCCAGCAGCCCCCTAAGAGAGCAGTACTTC. It specifies CASSPLREQYF. The chain links TRBV7-2 to TRBJ2-7; D is ambiguous. The length of the CDR3 is 11 residues. With 5 bases removed from V and 7 bases from J, the gap between germline ends came to 9 bases. Germline V CDR1 and CDR2: SGHTA, FQGNSA.

The sample holds many counts of this clonotype. CDR3 coding DNA: TGTGCCAGTAGTATGAGAGGGGCCAATGAGCAGTTCTTC. Its protein is CASSMRGANEQFF. The chain is built from TRBV19 and TRBJ2-1; tentatively, D is TRBD1 or TRBD2 (5 bases each). V was pared by 3 bases and J by 6 bases, with 9 bases between. CDR1 and CDR2 from the germline V gene are LNHDA and SQIVND (reference sequence). There are 13 residues in the CDR3. The complete variable domain, with remaining parts taken from reference TRBV19 and TRBJ2-1, reads DGGITQSPKYLFRKEGQNVTLSCEQNLNHDAMYWYRQDPGQGLRLIYYSQIVNDFQKGDIAEGYSVSREKKESFPLTVTSAQKNPTAFYLCASSMRGANEQFFGPGTRLTVL.

This clonotype occurred a few times. V usage is TRBV6-6 and J usage is TRBJ1-1; possible D gene TRBD1, 6 bases. The CDR3 contains 15 residues. Germline loops: CDR1 MNHNY, CDR2 SVGAGI (reference sequence). Trimming cost V 2 bases and J 11 bases, with 21 bases left between them. This chain's CDR3 is CASSYPPGQGLSAFF. As DNA, the CDR3 is TGTGCCAGCAGTTACCCGCCGGGCCAGGGGCTTAGCGCTTTCTTT.

This clonotype was counted at least ten times. The J gene is TRBJ2-3, the V gene TRBV20-1, with TRBD1 as a possible D gene (6 bases). Germline V gene sequence: CDR1 DFQATT, CDR2 SNEGSKA (reference sequence). The CDR3 contains 15 residues. V was clipped by 3 bases and J by 0 bases, with 13 bases between them. In DNA form, the CDR3 reads TGCAGTGCTAGGACGACAGGTTATAGCACAGATACGCAGTATTTT. Its translation: CSARTTGYSTDTQYF.

The sample holds a few counts of this clonotype. This sequence joins TRBV28 and TRBJ1-5; the match to TRBD1 covers 7 bases. CDR1 is MDHEN, CDR2 SYDVKM, per germline. J lost 2 bases, V lost 4 bases, and 5 bases had no gene match. CDR3 size: 15 residues. The CDR3 bases are TGTGCCAGCAGTTATAGGGACAGAGGCAATCAGCCCCAGCATTTT. Translated: CASSYRDRGNQPQHF. Drawing the rest from reference TRBV28 and TRBJ1-5, the complete variable domain is DVKVTQSSRYLVKRTGEKVFLECVQDMDHENMFWYRQDPGLGLRLIYFSYDVKMKEKGDIPEGYSVSREKKERFSLILESASTNQTSMYLCASSYRDRGNQPQHFGDGTRLSIL.

This clonotype appeared a few times. The chain has TRBV19 and TRBJ2-7; the D gene is possibly TRBD1 (6 bases). V was pared by 8 bases and J by 3 bases, with 23 bases between. Germline V gives CDR1 LNHDA, CDR2 SQIVND (reference sequence). CDR3 length: 16 amino acids. The CDR3 protein is CASSLRIATGYYEQYF. CDR3 sequence (DNA): TGTGCCAGTTCCCTCCGTATTGCAACAGGGTACTACGAGCAGTACTTC.

This clonotype was observed many times. J is TRBJ1-1 and V is TRBV2, with 10 bases fitting TRBD1. V dropped 4 bases and J dropped 6; count of bases not matched to a gene: 11. This CDR3 region has 16 residues. Germline CDR1 is SNHLY and CDR2 is FYNNEI. CDR3 loop: CASSATGTGAFAEAFF. The CDR3 nucleotides are TGTGCCAGCAGTGCCACCGGGACAGGGGCTTTCGCTGAAGCTTTCTTT. The full variable domain, completed using reference TRBV2 and TRBJ1-1, is EPEVTQTPSHQVTQMGQEVILRCVPISNHLYFYWYRQILGQKVEFLVSFYNNEISEKSEIFDDQFSVERPDGSNFTLKIRSTKLEDSAMYFCASSATGTGAFAEAFFGQGTRLTVV.

This clonotype was picked up many times. J is TRBJ2-1 and V is TRBV29-1; 9 bases agree with TRBD2. After removal of 5 bases from V and 9 bases from J, the junction contained 8 bases not matched to a gene. The CDR3 extends over 13 amino acids. Germline-derived CDR1 and CDR2 are SQVTM and ANQGSEA. The CDR3 loop is CSVTSGRTSEQFF. In nucleotides, the CDR3 is TGCAGCGTTACTAGCGGGCGCACCAGTGAGCAGTTCTTC.

This clonotype is medium-sized in the sample. The chain uses TRBV15 and TRBJ1-2; D is ambiguous. The CDR3 length is 15 residues. Germline CDR1 reads LNHNV; CDR2 reads YYDKDF (reference sequence). Trimming shortened V by 2 bases and J by 3 bases, and 13 bases separated the two germline ends. CDR3 nucleotides: TGTGCCACCAGCAGACCCGCTTCCGGAGACTATGGCTACACCTTC. Amino acid sequence: CATSRPASGDYGYTF.

This clonotype was counted at least ten times. V usage is TRBV20-1 and J usage is TRBJ1-1; D might be TRBD1 (6 bases). V dropped 5 bases and J dropped 0 bases, with 13 bases sitting between them. Germline assignment: CDR1 DFQATT and CDR2 SNEGSKA (reference sequence). This CDR3 region has 14 residues. The CDR3: CSAGGGRLNTEAFF. CDR3 sequence (DNA): TGCAGTGCTGGAGGGGGGAGATTGAACACTGAAGCTTTCTTT.

J is TRBJ2-1 and V is TRBV12-3 or TRBV12-4; D gene ambiguous. Trimming left V 2 bases short and J 5 bases short, with 10 bases between. The CDR3 runs to 14 residues. The CDR3 bases are TGTGCCAGCAGTTTAACCCTGGCCAACAATGAGCAGTTCTTC. Its translation: CASSLTLANNEQFF.